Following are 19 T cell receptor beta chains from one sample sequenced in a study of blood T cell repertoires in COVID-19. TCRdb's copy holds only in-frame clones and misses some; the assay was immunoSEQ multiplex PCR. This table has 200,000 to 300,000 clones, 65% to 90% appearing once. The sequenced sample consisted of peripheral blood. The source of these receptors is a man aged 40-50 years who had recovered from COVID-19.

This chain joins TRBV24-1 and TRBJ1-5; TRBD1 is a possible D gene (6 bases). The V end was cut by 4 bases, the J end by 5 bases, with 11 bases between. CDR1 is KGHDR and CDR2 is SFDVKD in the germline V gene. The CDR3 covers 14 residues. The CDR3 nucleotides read TGTGCCACCAGTGAATCAGGGGCATATCAGCCCCAGCATTTT. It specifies CATSESGAYQPQHF.

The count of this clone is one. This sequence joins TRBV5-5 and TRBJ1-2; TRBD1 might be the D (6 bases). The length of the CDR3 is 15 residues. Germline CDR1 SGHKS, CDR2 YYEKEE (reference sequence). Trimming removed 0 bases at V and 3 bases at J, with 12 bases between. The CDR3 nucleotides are TGTGCCAGCAGCTTGGACAGGGAGAATTACTATGGCTACACCTTC. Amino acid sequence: CASSLDRENYYGYTF.

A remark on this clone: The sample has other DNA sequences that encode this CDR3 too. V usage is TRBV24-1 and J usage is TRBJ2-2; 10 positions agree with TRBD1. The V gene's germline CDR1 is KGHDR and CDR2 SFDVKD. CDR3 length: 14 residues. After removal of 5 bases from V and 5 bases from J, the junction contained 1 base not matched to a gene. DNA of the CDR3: TGTGCCACCAGTGGACAGGGGGCAACCGGGGAGCTGTTTTTT. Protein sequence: CATSGQGATGELFF.

The DNA of the CDR3 is TGTGCCATCAGTGATGGGACTAGCAGACGCACAGATACGCAGTATTTT. This codes for CAISDGTSRRTDTQYF. The V gene is TRBV10-3, the J gene TRBJ2-3; TRBD2 matches at 9 bases. Unmatched junction bases numbered 5, after V lost 3 bases and J lost 1 base. The germline V gene has CDR1 ENHRY and CDR2 SYGVKD. This CDR3 is built from 16 residues.

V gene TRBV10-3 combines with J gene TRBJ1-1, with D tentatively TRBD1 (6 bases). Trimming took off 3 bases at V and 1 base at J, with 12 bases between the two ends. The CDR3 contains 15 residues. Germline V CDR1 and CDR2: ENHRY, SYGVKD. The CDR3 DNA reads TGTGCCATCAGTGACCCGGGACATCCGAACACTGAAGCTTTCTTT. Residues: CAISDPGHPNTEAFF.

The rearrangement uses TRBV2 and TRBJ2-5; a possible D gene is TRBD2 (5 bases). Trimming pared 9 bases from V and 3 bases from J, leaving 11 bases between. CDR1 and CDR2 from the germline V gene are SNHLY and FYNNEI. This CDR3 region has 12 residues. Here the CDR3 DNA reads TGTGCCAGAAAAGGACTTGAAGAGACCCAGTACTTC. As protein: CARKGLEETQYF.

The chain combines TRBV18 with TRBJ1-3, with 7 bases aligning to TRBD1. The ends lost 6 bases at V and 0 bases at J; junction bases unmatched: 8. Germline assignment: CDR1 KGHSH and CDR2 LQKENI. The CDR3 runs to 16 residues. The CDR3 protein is CASSGTDFLSGNTIYF. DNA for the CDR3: TGTGCCAGCTCCGGGACAGACTTCCTCTCTGGAAACACCATATATTTT.

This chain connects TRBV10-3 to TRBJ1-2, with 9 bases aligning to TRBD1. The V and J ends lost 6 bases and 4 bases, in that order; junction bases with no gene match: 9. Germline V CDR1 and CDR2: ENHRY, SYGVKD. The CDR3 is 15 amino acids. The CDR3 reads CAIRDRGGFVYGYTF. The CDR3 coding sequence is TGTGCCATCAGGGACAGGGGAGGTTTCGTCTATGGCTACACCTTC.

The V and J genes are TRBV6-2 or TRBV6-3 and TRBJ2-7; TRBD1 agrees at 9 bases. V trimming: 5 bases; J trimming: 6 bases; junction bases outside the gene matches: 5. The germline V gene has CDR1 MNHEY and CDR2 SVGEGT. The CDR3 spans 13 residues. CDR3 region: CASSRTGVREQYF. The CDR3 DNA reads TGTGCCAGCAGTAGGACAGGGGTTCGCGAGCAGTACTTC.

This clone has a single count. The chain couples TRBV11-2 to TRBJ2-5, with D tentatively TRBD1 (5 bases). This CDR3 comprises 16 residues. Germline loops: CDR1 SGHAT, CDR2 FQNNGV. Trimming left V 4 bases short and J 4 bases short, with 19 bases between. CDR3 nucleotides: TGTGCCAGCAGCTCCCGAATGGTGGGGCTGAGAGAGACCCAGTACTTC. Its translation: CASSSRMVGLRETQYF.

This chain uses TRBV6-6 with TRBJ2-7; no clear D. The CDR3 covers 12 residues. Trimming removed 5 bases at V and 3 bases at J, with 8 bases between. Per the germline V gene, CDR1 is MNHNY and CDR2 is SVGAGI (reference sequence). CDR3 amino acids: CASSPQDYEQYF. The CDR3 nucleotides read TGTGCCAGCAGTCCCCAGGACTACGAGCAGTACTTC.

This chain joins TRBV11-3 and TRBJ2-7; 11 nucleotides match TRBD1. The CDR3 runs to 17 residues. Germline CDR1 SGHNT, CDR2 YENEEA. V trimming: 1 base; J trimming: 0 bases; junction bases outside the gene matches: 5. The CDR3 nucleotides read TGTGCCAGCAGCTTAGTCTCTGGGACAGGGGGCTCCTACGAGCAGTACTTC. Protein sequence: CASSLVSGTGGSYEQYF. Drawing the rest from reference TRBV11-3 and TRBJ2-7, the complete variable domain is EAGVVQSPRYKIIEKKQPVAFWCNPISGHNTLYWYLQNLGQGPELLIRYENEEAVDDSQLPKDRFSAERLKGVDSTLKIQPAELGDSAVYLCASSLVSGTGGSYEQYFGPGTRLTVT.

CDR3 sequence: CASSINAGTGELFF. CDR3 bases: TGTGCCAGTAGTATAAACGCGGGCACCGGGGAGCTGTTTTTT. The chain recombines TRBV19 with TRBJ2-2; D is perhaps TRBD2 (5 bases). V lost 2 bases to trimming and J lost 4 bases, with 8 bases between them. The CDR3 runs 14 residues. Germline CDR1 is LNHDA and CDR2 is SQIVND (reference sequence). Full variable domain (outside the CDR3, taken from reference TRBV19 and TRBJ2-2): DGGITQSPKYLFRKEGQNVTLSCEQNLNHDAMYWYRQDPGQGLRLIYYSQIVNDFQKGDIAEGYSVSREKKESFPLTVTSAQKNPTAFYLCASSINAGTGELFFGEGSRLTVL.

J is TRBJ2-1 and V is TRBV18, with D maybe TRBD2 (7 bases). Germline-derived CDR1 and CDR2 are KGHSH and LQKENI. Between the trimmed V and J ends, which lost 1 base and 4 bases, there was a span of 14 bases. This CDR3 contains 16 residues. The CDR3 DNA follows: TGTGCCAGCTCACCACGGGGGGGGCACATGTACAATGAGCAGTTCTTC. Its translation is CASSPRGGHMYNEQFF.

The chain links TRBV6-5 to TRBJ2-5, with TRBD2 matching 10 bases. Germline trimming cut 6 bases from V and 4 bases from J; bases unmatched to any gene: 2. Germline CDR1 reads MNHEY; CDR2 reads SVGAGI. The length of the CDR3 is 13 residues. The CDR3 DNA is TGTGCCAGCAGCCGGACTAGCGGAGAGACCCAGTACTTC. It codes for CASSRTSGETQYF.

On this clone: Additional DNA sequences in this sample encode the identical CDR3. The CDR3 DNA reads as TGTGCCACCAGTGATCCGGGACAGGGAGACAATGAGCAGTTCTTC. The encoded protein is CATSDPGQGDNEQFF. V and J are TRBV24-1 and TRBJ2-1; 9 positions match TRBD1. The CDR3 is 15 residues long. Losses at the gene ends were 3 bases for V and 5 bases for J; bases not matched to a gene: 4. Germline V gives CDR1 KGHDR, CDR2 SFDVKD.

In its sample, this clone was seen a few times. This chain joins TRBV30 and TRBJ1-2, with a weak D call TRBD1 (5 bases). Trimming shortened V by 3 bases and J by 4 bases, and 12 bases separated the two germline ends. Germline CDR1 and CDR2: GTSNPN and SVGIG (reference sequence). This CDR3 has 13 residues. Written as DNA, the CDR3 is TGTGCCTGGAGGGGGTTGGGGGGCTATGGCTACACCTTC. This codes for CAWRGLGGYGYTF.

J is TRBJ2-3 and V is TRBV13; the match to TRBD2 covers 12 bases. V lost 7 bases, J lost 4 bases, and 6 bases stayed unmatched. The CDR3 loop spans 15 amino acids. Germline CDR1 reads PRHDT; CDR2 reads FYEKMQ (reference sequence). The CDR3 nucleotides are TGTGCCAGCAACCTCCTAGCGGGGGGGGCAGATACGCAGTATTTT. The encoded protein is CASNLLAGGADTQYF.

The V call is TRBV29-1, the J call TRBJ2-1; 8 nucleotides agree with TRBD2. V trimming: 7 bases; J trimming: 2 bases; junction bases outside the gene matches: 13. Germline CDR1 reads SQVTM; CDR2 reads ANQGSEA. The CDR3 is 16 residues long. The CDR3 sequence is CSGIRAGGVTYNEQFF. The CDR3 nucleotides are TGCAGCGGTATACGGGCGGGAGGAGTGACCTACAATGAGCAGTTCTTC.